These 8 T cell receptor beta chains were sequenced from one sample in a study of T cell changes during pregnancy in multiple sclerosis. Produced via immunoSEQ multiplex PCR; TCRdb's table is partial and in-frame only. The sample has around 56,000 clones; about nine tenths are singletons. The source was peripheral blood, collected in the first trimester of pregnancy. The source is a female donor in good health, enrolled as a control in a pregnancy study.

This clone was observed once. This chain connects TRBV19 to TRBJ2-3, with 14 bases fitting TRBD2. CDR1 is LNHDA and CDR2 is SQIVND in the germline V gene (reference sequence). This CDR3 has 16 amino acids. V gave up 6 bases and J gave up 1 base; unmatched junction bases: 3. The CDR3 nucleotides read TGTGCCAGTAGGGGGGGACTAGCGGGAGGCACAGATACGCAGTATTTT. Translated: CASRGGLAGGTDTQYF.

This sequence joins TRBV5-6 and TRBJ2-1, with 13 bases that match TRBD2. J was trimmed by 7 bases and V by 0 bases; bases with no gene match: 1. The CDR3 has 15 residues. Germline V gene lookup returns CDR1 SGHDT and CDR2 YYEEEE. CDR3 DNA: TGTGCCAGCAGCTTGGAACTAGCGGGGGGGAATGAGCAGTTCTTC. This sequence encodes CASSLELAGGNEQFF.

J is TRBJ1-2 and V is TRBV10-3, with TRBD1 matching over 10 bases. J was trimmed by 4 bases and V by 2 bases; bases with no gene match: 4. Germline V gives CDR1 ENHRY, CDR2 SYGVKD. There are 15 residues in the CDR3. This CDR3 is CAISEGQGDGYGYTF. For the CDR3, the DNA is TGTGCCATCAGTGAGGGACAGGGGGACGGCTATGGCTACACCTTC.

This clone was seen only a few times. The chain combines TRBV7-6 with TRBJ2-1; TRBD1 aligns across 8 bases. CDR3 length: 16 amino acids. The V segment lost 5 bases and the J segment 3 bases; nucleotides outside the gene matches: 9. CDR1 and CDR2 (germline): SGHVS, FNYEAQ. The CDR3 sequence is CASSGTSGGGYNEQFF. The CDR3 DNA reads as TGTGCCAGCAGCGGAACCTCAGGGGGCGGCTACAATGAGCAGTTCTTC. The whole variable domain, remainder taken from reference TRBV7-6 and TRBJ2-1, is GAGVSQSPRYKVTKRGQDVALRCDPISGHVSLYWYRQALGQGPEFLTYFNYEAQQDKSGLPNDRFSAERPEGSISTLTIQRTEQRDSAMYRCASSGTSGGGYNEQFFGPGTRLTVL.

The CDR3 spells CSATTGEQFF. In DNA form, the CDR3 reads TGCAGTGCTACGACAGGTGAGCAGTTCTTC. The chain employs TRBV20-1 and TRBJ2-1; tentative D call: TRBD1 (6 bases). CDR1 is DFQATT and CDR2 is SNEGSKA in the germline V gene (reference sequence). The CDR3 sequence is 10 residues long. The V end lost 4 bases, the J end lost 9 bases, and 7 bases lay between the germline ends.

This clone has more than one count but fewer than ten. The gene calls are TRBV2 and TRBJ1-5; a weak D match, TRBD1 (5 bases). V lost 4 bases and J lost 6, with 7 bases in between. This CDR3 comprises 12 residues. Germline lookup yields CDR1 SNHLY and CDR2 FYNNEI. The chain's CDR3 is CASSGGGQPQHF. The CDR3 DNA sequence: TGTGCCAGCAGTGGGGGGGGTCAGCCCCAGCATTTT. Combining the CDR3 with reference TRBV2 and TRBJ1-5 gives the whole variable domain EPEVTQTPSHQVTQMGQEVILRCVPISNHLYFYWYRQILGQKVEFLVSFYNNEISEKSEIFDDQFSVERPDGSNFTLKIRSTKLEDSAMYFCASSGGGQPQHFGDGTRLSIL.

The V and J genes are TRBV2 and TRBJ2-7, with 9 bases lining up with TRBD2. This CDR3 has 17 residues. J gave up 6 bases and V 7 bases, and 19 bases lay outside the gene matches. Germline V gene data show CDR1 as SNHLY and CDR2 as FYNNEI. CDR3 sequence (DNA): TGTGCCAGCAACCGGGGGGGGATAGCGGGAGAGGCAGGCGAGCAGTACTTC. It specifies CASNRGGIAGEAGEQYF.

J is TRBJ2-7 and V is TRBV19; TRBD2 agrees at 10 bases. Germline CDR1 and CDR2: LNHDA and SQIVND (reference sequence). The CDR3 has 15 residues. After removal of 6 bases from V and 0 bases from J, the junction contained 5 bases not matched to a gene. CDR3 residues: CASSFTSGNSYEQYF. The CDR3 DNA follows: TGTGCCAGTAGCTTTACTAGCGGGAACTCCTACGAGCAGTACTTC.